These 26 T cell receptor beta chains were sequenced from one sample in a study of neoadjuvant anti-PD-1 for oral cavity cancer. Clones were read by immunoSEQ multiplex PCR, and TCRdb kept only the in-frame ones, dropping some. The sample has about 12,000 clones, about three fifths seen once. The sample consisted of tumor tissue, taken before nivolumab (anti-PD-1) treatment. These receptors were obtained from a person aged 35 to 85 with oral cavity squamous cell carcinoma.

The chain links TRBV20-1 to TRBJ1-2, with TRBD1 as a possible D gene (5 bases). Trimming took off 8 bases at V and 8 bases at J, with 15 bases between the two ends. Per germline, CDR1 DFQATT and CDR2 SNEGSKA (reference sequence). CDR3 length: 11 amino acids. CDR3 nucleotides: TGCAGTCCGGGGGGGTACGGGGGCTACACCTTC. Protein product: CSPGGYGGYTF.

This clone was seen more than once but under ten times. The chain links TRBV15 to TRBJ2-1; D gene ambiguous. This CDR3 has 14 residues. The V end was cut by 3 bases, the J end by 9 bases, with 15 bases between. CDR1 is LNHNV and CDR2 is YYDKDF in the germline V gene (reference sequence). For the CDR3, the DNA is TGTGCCACCAGCAGCATAGAGGTTAGCCGTGAGCAGTTCTTC. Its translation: CATSSIEVSREQFF.

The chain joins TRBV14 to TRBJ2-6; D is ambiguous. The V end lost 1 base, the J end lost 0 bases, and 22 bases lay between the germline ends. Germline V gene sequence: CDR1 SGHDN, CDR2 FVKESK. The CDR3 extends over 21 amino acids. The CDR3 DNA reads TGTGCCAGCAGCCAAGCTACGCGGAGCTTTTGGGCCCTCTCTGGGGCCAACGTCCTGACTTTC. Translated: CASSQATRSFWALSGANVLTF.

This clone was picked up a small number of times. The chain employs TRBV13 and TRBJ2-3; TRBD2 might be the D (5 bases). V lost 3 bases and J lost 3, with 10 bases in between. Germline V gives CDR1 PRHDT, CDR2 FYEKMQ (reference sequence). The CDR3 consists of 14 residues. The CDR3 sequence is CASSFPGRTDTQYF. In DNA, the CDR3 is TGTGCCAGCAGCTTTCCGGGAAGGACAGATACGCAGTATTTT.

The CDR3 sequence is CASRTDTYEQYF. CDR3 DNA sequence: TGTGCCAGTCGGACAGATACCTACGAGCAGTACTTC. V gene TRBV28 combines with J gene TRBJ2-7; D is perhaps TRBD1 (6 bases). Looked up from germline, CDR1 is MDHEN and CDR2 is SYDVKM. The CDR3 consists of 12 residues. V lost 9 bases and J 2 bases, leaving 11 bases between the germline ends.

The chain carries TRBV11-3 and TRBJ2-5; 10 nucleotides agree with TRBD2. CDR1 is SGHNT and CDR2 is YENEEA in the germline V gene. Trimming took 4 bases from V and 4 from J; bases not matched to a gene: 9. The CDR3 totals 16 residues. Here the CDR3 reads CASSSETAGGRETQYF. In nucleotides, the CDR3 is TGTGCCAGCAGCTCAGAGACAGCGGGAGGGCGAGAGACCCAGTACTTC.

As DNA, the CDR3 is TGTGCCAGCAGCCCCCCCAGCCACTACGAGCAGTACTTC. This encodes CASSPPSHYEQYF. The V and J genes are TRBV11-1 and TRBJ2-7; D is unresolved. Germline V gene lookup returns CDR1 SGHAT and CDR2 FQDESV (reference sequence). Between the trimmed V and J ends, which lost 5 bases and 3 bases, there was a span of 11 bases. The CDR3 is 13 amino acids.

The CDR3 spells CASSLGHSGGGYEQYF. For the CDR3, the DNA is TGTGCCAGCAGCTTAGGGCATTCGGGGGGTGGCTACGAGCAGTACTTC. This sequence joins TRBV11-2 and TRBJ2-7; the match to TRBD2 covers 7 bases. CDR3 length equals 16 residues. Germline assignment: CDR1 SGHAT and CDR2 FQNNGV. V was clipped by 1 base and J by 3 bases; unmatched bases: 9.

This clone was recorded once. The CDR3 DNA follows: TGTGCCAGCACCGGGGACTATGCCGGGCCGTCGTCCTACGAGCAGTACTTC. This translates into CASTGDYAGPSSYEQYF. The V call is TRBV28, the J call TRBJ2-7, with 7 bases lining up with TRBD2. The CDR3 sequence is 17 residues long. The J segment lost 1 base and the V segment lost 7 bases, leaving 16 bases of the junction unmatched. Germline V gene lookup returns CDR1 MDHEN and CDR2 SYDVKM.

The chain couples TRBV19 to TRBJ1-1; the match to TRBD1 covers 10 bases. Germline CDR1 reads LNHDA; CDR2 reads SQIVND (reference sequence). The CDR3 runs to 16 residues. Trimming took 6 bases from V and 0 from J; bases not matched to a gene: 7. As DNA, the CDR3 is TGTGCCAGTAGAACCGGGACAGGGGTCCTGAACACTGAAGCTTTCTTT. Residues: CASRTGTGVLNTEAFF.

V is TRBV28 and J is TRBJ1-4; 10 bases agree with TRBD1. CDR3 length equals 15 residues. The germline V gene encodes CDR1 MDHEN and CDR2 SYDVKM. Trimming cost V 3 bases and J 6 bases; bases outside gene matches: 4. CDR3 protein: CASSLVGTGDEKLFF. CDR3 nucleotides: TGTGCCAGCAGTTTGGTAGGGACAGGGGATGAAAAACTGTTTTTT.

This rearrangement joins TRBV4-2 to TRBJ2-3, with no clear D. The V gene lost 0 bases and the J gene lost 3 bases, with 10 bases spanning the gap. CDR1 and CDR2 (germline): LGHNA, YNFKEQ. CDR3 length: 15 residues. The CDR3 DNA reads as TGTGCCAGCAGCCAAGAGGCAGGCTCGACAGATACGCAGTATTTT. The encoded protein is CASSQEAGSTDTQYF.

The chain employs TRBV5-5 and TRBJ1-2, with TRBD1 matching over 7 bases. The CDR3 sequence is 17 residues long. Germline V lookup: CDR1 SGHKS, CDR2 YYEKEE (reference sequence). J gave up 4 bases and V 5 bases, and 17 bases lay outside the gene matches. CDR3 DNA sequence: TGTGCCAGCAGTTCATTCCACGGGGACAGCGGGGGCTATGGCTACACCTTC. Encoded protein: CASSSFHGDSGGYGYTF.

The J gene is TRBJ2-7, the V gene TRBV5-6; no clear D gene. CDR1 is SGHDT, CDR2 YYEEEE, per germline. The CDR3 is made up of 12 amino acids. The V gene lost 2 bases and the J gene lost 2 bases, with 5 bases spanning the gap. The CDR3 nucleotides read TGTGCCAGCAGCTTCCGAACCTACGAGCAGTACTTC. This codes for CASSFRTYEQYF.

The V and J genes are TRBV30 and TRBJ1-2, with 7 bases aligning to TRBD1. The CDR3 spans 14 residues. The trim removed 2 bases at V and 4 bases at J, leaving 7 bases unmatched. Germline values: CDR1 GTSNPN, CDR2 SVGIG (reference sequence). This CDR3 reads CAWSRGGATYGYTF. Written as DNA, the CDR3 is TGTGCCTGGAGTCGAGGGGGCGCGACCTATGGCTACACCTTC.

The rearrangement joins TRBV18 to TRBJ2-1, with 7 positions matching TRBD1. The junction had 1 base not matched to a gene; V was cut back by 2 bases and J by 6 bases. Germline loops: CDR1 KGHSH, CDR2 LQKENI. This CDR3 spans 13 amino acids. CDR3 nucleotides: TGTGCCAGCTCACCAGACAGGGTCAATGAGCAGTTCTTC. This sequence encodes CASSPDRVNEQFF.

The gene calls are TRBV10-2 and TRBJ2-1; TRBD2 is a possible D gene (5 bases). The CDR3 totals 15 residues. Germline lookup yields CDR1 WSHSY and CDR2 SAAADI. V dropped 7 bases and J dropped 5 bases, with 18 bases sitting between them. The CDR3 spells CASNLDYRVNNEQFF. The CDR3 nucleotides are TGCGCCAGCAACTTAGACTACCGAGTAAACAATGAGCAGTTCTTC.

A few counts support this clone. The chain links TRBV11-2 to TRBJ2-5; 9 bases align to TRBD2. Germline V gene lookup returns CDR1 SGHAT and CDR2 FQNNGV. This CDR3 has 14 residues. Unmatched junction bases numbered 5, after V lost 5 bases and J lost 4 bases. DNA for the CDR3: TGTGCCAGCAGCCGACTAGCGGAGTTAGAGACCCAGTACTTC. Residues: CASSRLAELETQYF.

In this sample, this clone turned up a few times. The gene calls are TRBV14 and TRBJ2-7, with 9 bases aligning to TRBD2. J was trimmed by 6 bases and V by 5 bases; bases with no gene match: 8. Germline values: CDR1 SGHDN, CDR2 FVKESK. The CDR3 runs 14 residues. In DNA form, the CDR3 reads TGTGCCAGCAGCGTATCCGGGACTAGCTCCGAGCAGTACTTC. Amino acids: CASSVSGTSSEQYF.

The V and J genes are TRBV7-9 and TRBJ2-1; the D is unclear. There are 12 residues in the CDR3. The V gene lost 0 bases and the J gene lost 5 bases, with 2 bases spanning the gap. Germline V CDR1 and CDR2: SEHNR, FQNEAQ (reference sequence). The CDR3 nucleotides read TGTGCCAGCAGCTTAGCCGACAATGAGCAGTTCTTC. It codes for CASSLADNEQFF.

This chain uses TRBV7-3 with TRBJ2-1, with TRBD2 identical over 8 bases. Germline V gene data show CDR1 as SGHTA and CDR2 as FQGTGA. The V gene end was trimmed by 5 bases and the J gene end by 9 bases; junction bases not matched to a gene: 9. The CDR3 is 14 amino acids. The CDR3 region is CASSLGLVPLEQFF. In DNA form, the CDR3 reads TGTGCCAGCAGCCTGGGACTAGTTCCGCTTGAGCAGTTCTTC.

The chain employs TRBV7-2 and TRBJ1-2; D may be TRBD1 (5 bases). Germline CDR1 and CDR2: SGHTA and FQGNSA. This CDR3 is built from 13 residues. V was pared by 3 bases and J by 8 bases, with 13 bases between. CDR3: CASSLGPSKGYTF. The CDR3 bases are TGTGCCAGCAGCTTGGGGCCATCTAAGGGCTACACCTTC.

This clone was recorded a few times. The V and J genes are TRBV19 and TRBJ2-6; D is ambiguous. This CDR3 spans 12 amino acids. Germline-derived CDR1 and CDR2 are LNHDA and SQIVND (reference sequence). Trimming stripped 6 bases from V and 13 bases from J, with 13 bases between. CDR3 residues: CASRTDRMVLTF. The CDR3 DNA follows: TGTGCCAGTAGAACCGACCGAATGGTCCTGACTTTC.

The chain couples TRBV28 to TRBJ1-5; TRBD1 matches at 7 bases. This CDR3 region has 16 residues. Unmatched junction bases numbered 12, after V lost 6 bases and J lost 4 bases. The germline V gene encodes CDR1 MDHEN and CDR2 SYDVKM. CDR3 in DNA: TGTGCCAGCAGCCCATTGACAGGGACTTATAATCAGCCCCAGCATTTT. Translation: CASSPLTGTYNQPQHF.

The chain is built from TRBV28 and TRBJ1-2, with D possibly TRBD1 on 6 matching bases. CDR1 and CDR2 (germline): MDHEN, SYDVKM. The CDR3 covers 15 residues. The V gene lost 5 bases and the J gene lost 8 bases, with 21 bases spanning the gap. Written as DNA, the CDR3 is TGTGCCAGCAGTCGAACAGGGTCTAGGTTTAGGGGCTACACCTTC. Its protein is CASSRTGSRFRGYTF.

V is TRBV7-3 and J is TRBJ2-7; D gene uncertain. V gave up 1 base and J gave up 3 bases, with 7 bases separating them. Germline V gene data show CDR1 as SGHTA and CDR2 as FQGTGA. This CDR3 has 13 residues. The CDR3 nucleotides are TGTGCCAGCAGCTTAAAGGTGGGCTACGAGCAGTACTTC. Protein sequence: CASSLKVGYEQYF.